The TCR beta chain under discussion was sequenced for a study of regulatory T cells in long-lasting Graves disease. Looking at the study overall: Persistent cases were those of Graves' disease that involved over 5 years of antithyroid drugs with positive TSH receptor antibodies. Study-level findings and limits: Newly diagnosed disease favored TRBV20-1 and TRBJ2-1 over persistent disease.

For TCR beta, libraries came from iRepertoire HTBI primers and Arm-PCR of CDR3 regions. Using its own MiXCR run on the multiplex PCR reads, TCRdb lists one record per CDR3 protein. The sample yields roughly 450,000 distinct CDR3 sequences, approximately 22% seen once. The CDR3 is made up of 13 amino acids. The germline V gene encodes CDR1 SGHAT and CDR2 FQNNGV. Trimming stripped 5 bases from V and 4 bases from J, with 8 bases between. Time point here: persistent/refractory GD, antithyroid drugs over 5 years with positive TRAb. From RNA extracted from PBMCs, the TCR library was made. This clonotype came up a few times. Its target is not known.

This material consisted of peripheral blood mononuclear cells (PBMCs), taken when the disease was refractory, from a patient treated with antithyroid drugs. The chain uses TRBV11-2 and TRBJ2-2, with D perhaps matching TRBD2 (5 bases). This TCR was sampled from a female donor with Graves disease. CDR3 region: CASSPDFTGELFF. In DNA form, the CDR3 reads TGTGCCAGCAGCCCGGACTTCACCGGGGAGCTGTTTTTT.